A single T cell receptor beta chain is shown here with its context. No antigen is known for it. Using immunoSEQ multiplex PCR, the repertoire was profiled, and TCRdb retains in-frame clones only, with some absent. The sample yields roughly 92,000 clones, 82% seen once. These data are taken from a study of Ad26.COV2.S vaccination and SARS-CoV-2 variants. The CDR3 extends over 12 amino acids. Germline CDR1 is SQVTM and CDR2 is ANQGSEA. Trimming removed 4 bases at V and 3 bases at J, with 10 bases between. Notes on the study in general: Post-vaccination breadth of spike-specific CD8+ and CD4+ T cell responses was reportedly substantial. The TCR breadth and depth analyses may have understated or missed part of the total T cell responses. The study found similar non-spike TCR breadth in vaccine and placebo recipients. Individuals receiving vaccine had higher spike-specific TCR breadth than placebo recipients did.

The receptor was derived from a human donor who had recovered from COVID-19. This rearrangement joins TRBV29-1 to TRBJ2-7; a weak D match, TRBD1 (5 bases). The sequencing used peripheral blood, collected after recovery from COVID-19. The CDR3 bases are TGCAGCGTTGTGGGGCCCGACTACGAGCAGTACTTC. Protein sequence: CSVVGPDYEQYF.